The next 14 T cell receptor beta chains were all read from a single sample in a study of tumor-infiltrating lymphocytes in primary liver carcinoma. With roughly 500 ng total RNA as template and a constant-region primer, TCR beta cDNA was made. Sequencing libraries for TCR beta derived from three nested multiplex PCR rounds that used slightly modified ARM-PCR. It was with TRBV1-TRBV30 forward primers and a C-beta reverse primer that the first two PCR rounds were run, at around 9 cycles each. TCRdb fed the multiplex PCR reads into MiXCR, producing one record per CDR3 protein. Of tens of thousands of distinct CDR3 sequences in the sample, roughly 78% were seen once. RNA and DNA were co-extracted from roughly 20-30 mg of unsorted bulk tissue. Sequencing was carried out using liver tumor tissue from sampling region 3. Noted subset: tumor region T3, left-lateral pole. Receptor source: a man aged 40-49 years with primary liver carcinoma and hepatitis B virus infection.

As for this clonotype: This sequence may be a read error, since a much larger clone differs from it by one base. V gene TRBV29-1 combines with J gene TRBJ1-3; D gene unclear. The ends were cut back, 4 bases at V and 6 bases at J, with 7 bases in the middle. The germline V gene has CDR1 SQVTM and CDR2 ANQGSEA. The CDR3 covers 11 residues. The CDR3 bases are TGCAGCGTTGTGGTTTCAAACACCATATATTTT. This encodes CSVVVSNTIYF.

The J gene is TRBJ1-1, the V gene TRBV5-6, with D hard to call. Germline lookup yields CDR1 SGHDT and CDR2 YYEEEE. The V gene lost 2 bases and the J gene lost 6 bases, with 5 bases spanning the gap. This CDR3 has 11 residues. The CDR3 DNA follows: TGTGCCAGCAGCTTAGGACCTGAAGCTTTCTTT. Amino acid sequence: CASSLGPEAFF.

Comments on this clonotype: The conserved phenylalanine or tryptophan is not found at the CDR3 terminus, so this likely reflects a read error. No DNA is shown, since the ends of the CDR3 on it are uncertain; the CDR3 is the one TCRdb lists. The chain employs TRBV11-2 and TRBJ2-7; the table calls TRBD2, which could not be checked here. CDR1 and CDR2 (germline): SGHAT, FQNNGV. The CDR3 sequence runs 14 residues, both termini included. Here the CDR3 reads CASSLLGQNYEQYL.

By share, this clonotype ranks as medium-sized. The chain recombines TRBV6-2 or TRBV6-3 with TRBJ2-6; tentative D call: TRBD1 (6 bases). This CDR3 is 16 amino acids long. Between the trimmed V and J ends, which lost 10 bases and 1 base, there was a span of 17 bases. Germline V gene data show CDR1 as MNHEY and CDR2 as SVGEGT. The CDR3 loop is CAIHSAGASGANVLTF. CDR3 in DNA: TGTGCCATCCACTCAGCAGGGGCATCTGGGGCCAACGTCCTGACTTTC.

For this clonotype: A junction boundary mismatches the germline segment, possibly from a read error. The V call is TRBV4-3, the J call TRBJ2-7; the D gene is possibly TRBD2 (5 bases). The length of the CDR3 is 15 residues. Per germline, CDR1 LGHNA and CDR2 YSLEER. CDR3 sequence (DNA): TGCGCCAGTAGCCAAGACTGGGAGACTCCCTACGAGCAGTACTTC. It specifies CASSQDWETPYEQYF.

Comment on this clonotype: Relative to the germline gene, one junction end is altered; a read error may explain this. The chain couples TRBV5-1 to TRBJ1-4, with a possible D match to TRBD1 (6 bases). The germline V gene encodes CDR1 SGHRS and CDR2 YFSETQ. The CDR3 sequence is 15 residues long. CDR3: CTSSWGHSGNGKLFF. CDR3 sequence (DNA): TGCACCAGCAGCTGGGGACATTCGGGTAATGGAAAACTGTTTTTT.

The rearrangement uses TRBV4-1 and TRBJ1-5, with D possibly TRBD1 on 6 matching bases. Germline assignment: CDR1 MGHRA and CDR2 YSYEKL. The V end was cut by 10 bases, the J end by 0 bases, with 16 bases between. The CDR3 loop spans 15 amino acids. The CDR3 loop is CATAPGGLSNQPQHF. In DNA, the CDR3 is TGCGCCACCGCCCCGGGGGGGCTTAGCAATCAGCCCCAGCATTTT.

Regarding this clonotype: An end of the junction differs from the germline gene, which may be a read error. V usage is TRBV5-1 and J usage is TRBJ2-3, with unresolved D. Germline loops: CDR1 SGHRS, CDR2 YFSETQ. CDR3 size: 14 residues. DNA for the CDR3: TGCGCTAGCAGCGAGGTACACCCCACAGATACGCAGTATTTT. Translated, it gives CASSEVHPTDTQYF. Full variable domain (rest looked up from reference TRBV5-1 and TRBJ2-3): KAGVTQTPRYLIKTRGQQVTLSCSPISGHRSVSWYQQTPGQGLQFLFEYFSETQRNKGNFPGRFSGRQFSNSRSEMNVSTLELGDSALYLCASSEVHPTDTQYFGPGTRLTVL.

Remarks on this clonotype: This sequence may be a read error, since a much larger clone differs from it by one base. The gene calls are TRBV5-1 and TRBJ2-7; 8 bases agree with TRBD2. After removal of 0 bases from V and 5 bases from J, the junction contained 7 bases not matched to a gene. The CDR3 consists of 15 residues. Germline V lookup: CDR1 SGHRS, CDR2 YFSETQ. CDR3 bases: TGCGCCAGCAGCTTGGATACGGGAGGGAGGGACGAGCAGTACTTC. Protein sequence: CASSLDTGGRDEQYF.

V is TRBV7-9 and J is TRBJ2-3, with D hard to call. Germline CDR1 is SEHNR and CDR2 is FQNEAQ (reference sequence). The CDR3 totals 18 residues. The V gene lost 5 bases and the J gene lost 6 bases, with 27 bases spanning the gap. CDR3 sequence (DNA): TGTGCCAGCAGCCCCAGTAGCTGGCAGTCAATTAGCTCTGATACGCAGTATTTT. This encodes CASSPSSWQSISSDTQYF.

The genes are TRBV12-3 or TRBV12-4 and TRBJ2-7; D is uncertain. This CDR3 region has 13 residues. Deletions cut 8 bases from V and 5 bases from J, with 16 bases between. Here the CDR3 DNA reads TGTGCCAGCCTGAGTAACAACGGCCACGAGCAGTACTTC. Amino acid sequence: CASLSNNGHEQYF.

About this clonotype: A read error may be the cause here, since a much bigger clone is one base away. Since no conserved phenylalanine or tryptophan closes the CDR3, a read error is the likely cause. This chain uses TRBV28 with TRBJ1-4; D is undetermined. The CDR3 is made up of 14 amino acids. Germline CDR1 is MDHEN and CDR2 is SYDVKM. V was cut by 3 bases and J by 8 bases, with 13 bases left in between. CDR3 DNA sequence: TGTGCCAGCAGTTTCCGAGGGTTGGGGGAAAAACTGTTTCTT. Its protein product is CASSFRGLGEKLFL.

A remark on this clonotype: The junction departs from germline at one end; a sequencing error may be responsible. The V gene is TRBV11-2, the J gene TRBJ2-5; D unclear. This CDR3 spans 13 amino acids. Looked up from germline, CDR1 is SGHAT and CDR2 is FQNNGV. Here the CDR3 reads CASTSLTLETQYF. CDR3 bases: TGTGCTAGCACCTCTCTCACCCTAGAGACCCAGTACTTC.

This clonotype was seen just once. The rearrangement links TRBV29-1 to TRBJ2-1, with D tentatively TRBD1 (7 bases). Trimming left V 7 bases short and J 13 bases short, with 20 bases between. CDR1 and CDR2 from the germline V gene are SQVTM and ANQGSEA. The length of the CDR3 is 12 residues. Here the CDR3 reads CSARPGGNGQFF. The CDR3 DNA sequence: TGCAGCGCCCGCCCAGGGGGGAACGGACAGTTCTTC.